This T cell receptor beta chain comes out of a study of blood T cell repertoires in COVID-19. Study background: The samples span acute and convalescent COVID-19 from the United States, Italy and Spain. PBMCs, B-cell-depleted T cells, or T cells were the source of the cDNA or gDNA that made up the material.

In the original processing: Counts of nucleated cells, estimated from reference gene primer amplification, were obtained. This table comes from immunoSEQ multiplex PCR, and its TCRdb copy is limited to in-frame clones, with some not included. V and J calls plus clone size are reproduced from that table; the DNA served to infer D and trimming. The table lists around 150,000 clones, over 75% of them singletons. Germline loops: CDR1 LNHDA, CDR2 SQIVND (reference sequence). The V segment lost 2 bases and the J segment 4 bases; nucleotides outside the gene matches: 5. The CDR3 covers 15 residues. The sequenced sample consisted of peripheral blood. The origin of this receptor is a woman aged 50 to 60 with acute or convalescent COVID-19. The rearrangement uses TRBV19 and TRBJ1-1, with 9 bases lining up with TRBD1. The CDR3, as DNA: TGTGCCAGTAGTATAAGGGACAGGGAAAGCACTGAAGCTTTCTTT. It translates to CASSIRDRESTEAFF. The full variable domain, with the rest looked up from reference TRBV19 and TRBJ1-1, is DGGITQSPKYLFRKEGQNVTLSCEQNLNHDAMYWYRQDPGQGLRLIYYSQIVNDFQKGDIAEGYSVSREKKESFPLTVTSAQKNPTAFYLCASSIRDRESTEAFFGQGTRLTVV.